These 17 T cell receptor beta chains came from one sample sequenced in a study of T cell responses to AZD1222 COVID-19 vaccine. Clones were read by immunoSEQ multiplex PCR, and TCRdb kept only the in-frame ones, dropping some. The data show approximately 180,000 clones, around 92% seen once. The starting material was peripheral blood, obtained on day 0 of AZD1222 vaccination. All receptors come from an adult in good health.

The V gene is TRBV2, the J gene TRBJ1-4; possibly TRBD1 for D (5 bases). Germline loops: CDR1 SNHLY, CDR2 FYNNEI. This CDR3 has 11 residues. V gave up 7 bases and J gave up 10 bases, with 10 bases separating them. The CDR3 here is CASIIQGKLFF. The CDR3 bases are TGTGCCAGCATCATCCAGGGAAAACTGTTTTTT. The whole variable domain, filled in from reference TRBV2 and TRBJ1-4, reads EPEVTQTPSHQVTQMGQEVILRCVPISNHLYFYWYRQILGQKVEFLVSFYNNEISEKSEIFDDQFSVERPDGSNFTLKIRSTKLEDSAMYFCASIIQGKLFFGSGTQLSVL.

DNA of the CDR3: TGTGCCAGCAGCGACCGTGACAGGGGATCTGGAAACACCATATATTTT. Translated, it gives CASSDRDRGSGNTIYF. This sequence joins TRBV5-4 and TRBJ1-3, with 8 nucleotides matching TRBD1. With V trimmed by 4 bases and J by 1 base, 7 bases remained unmatched. The CDR3 totals 16 residues. From germline, CDR1 is SGHNT and CDR2 YYREEE (reference sequence). The whole variable domain, filled in from reference TRBV5-4 and TRBJ1-3, reads ETGVTQSPTHLIKTRGQQVTLRCSSQSGHNTVSWYQQALGQGPQFIFQYYREEENGRGNFPPRFSGLQFPNYSSELNVNALELDDSALYLCASSDRDRGSGNTIYFGEGSWLTVV.

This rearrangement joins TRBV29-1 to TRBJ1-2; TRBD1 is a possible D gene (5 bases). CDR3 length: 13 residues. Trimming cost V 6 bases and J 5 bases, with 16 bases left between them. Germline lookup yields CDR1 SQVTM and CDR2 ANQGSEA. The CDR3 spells CSVPDDGGYGYTF. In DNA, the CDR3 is TGCAGCGTCCCAGATGACGGGGGGTATGGCTACACCTTC.

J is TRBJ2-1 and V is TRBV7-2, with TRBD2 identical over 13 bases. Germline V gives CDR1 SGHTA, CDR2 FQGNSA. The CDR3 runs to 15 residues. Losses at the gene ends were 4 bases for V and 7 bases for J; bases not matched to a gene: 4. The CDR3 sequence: CASSSLAGGVNEQFF. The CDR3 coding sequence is TGTGCCAGCAGCTCACTAGCGGGGGGGGTAAATGAGCAGTTCTTC.

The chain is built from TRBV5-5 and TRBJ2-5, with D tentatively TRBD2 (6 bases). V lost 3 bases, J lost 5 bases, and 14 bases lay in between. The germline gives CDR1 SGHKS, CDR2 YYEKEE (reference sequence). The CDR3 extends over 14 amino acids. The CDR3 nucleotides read TGTGCCAGCAGCTCGAGACTAGATGGGGAGACCCAGTACTTC. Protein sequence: CASSSRLDGETQYF.

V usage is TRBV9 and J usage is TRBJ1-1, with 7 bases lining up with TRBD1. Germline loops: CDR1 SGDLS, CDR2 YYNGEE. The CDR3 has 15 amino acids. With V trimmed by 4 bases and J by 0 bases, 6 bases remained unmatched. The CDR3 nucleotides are TGTGCCAGCAGCCCCAGGGGGGGCTTGAACACTGAAGCTTTCTTT. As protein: CASSPRGGLNTEAFF.

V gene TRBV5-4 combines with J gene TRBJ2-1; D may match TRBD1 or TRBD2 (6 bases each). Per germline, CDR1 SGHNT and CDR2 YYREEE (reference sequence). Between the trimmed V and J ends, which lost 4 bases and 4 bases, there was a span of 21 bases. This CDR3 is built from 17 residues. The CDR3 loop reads CASSHIGGPRSYNEQFF. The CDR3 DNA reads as TGTGCCAGCAGCCACATAGGGGGGCCGAGATCATACAATGAGCAGTTCTTC.

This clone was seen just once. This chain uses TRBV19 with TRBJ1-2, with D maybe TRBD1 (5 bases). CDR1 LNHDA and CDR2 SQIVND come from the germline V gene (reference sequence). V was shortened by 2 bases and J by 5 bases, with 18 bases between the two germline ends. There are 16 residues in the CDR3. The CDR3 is CASSISWGSVGYGYTF. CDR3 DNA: TGTGCCAGTAGTATATCCTGGGGGTCAGTAGGGTATGGCTACACCTTC. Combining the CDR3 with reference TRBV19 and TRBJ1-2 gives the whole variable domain DGGITQSPKYLFRKEGQNVTLSCEQNLNHDAMYWYRQDPGQGLRLIYYSQIVNDFQKGDIAEGYSVSREKKESFPLTVTSAQKNPTAFYLCASSISWGSVGYGYTFGSGTRLTVV.

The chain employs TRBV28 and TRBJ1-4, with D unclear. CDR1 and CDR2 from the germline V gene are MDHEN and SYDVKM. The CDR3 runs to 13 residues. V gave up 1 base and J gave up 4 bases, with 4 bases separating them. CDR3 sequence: CASSLSLNEKLFF. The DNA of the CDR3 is TGTGCCAGCAGTTTATCACTTAATGAAAAACTGTTTTTT.

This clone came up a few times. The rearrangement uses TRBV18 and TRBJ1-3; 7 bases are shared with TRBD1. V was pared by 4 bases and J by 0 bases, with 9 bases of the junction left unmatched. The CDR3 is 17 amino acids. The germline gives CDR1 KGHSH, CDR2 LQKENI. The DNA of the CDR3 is TGTGCCAGCTCACTAACGGGACAGCCTCACTCTGGAAACACCATATATTTT. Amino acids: CASSLTGQPHSGNTIYF.

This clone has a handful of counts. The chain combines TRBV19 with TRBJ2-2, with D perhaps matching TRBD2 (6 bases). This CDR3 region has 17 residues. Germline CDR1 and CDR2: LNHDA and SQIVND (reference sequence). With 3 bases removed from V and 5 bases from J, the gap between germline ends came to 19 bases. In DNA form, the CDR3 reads TGTGCCAGTAGTATGACGGGAGTGAAGGATGATACCGGGGAGCTGTTTTTT. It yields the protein CASSMTGVKDDTGELFF.

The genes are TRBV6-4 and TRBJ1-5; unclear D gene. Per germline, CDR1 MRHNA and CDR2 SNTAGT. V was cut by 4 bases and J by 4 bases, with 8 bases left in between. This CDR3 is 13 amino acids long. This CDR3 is CASSGELNQPQHF. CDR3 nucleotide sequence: TGTGCCAGCAGTGGCGAGCTTAATCAGCCCCAGCATTTT.

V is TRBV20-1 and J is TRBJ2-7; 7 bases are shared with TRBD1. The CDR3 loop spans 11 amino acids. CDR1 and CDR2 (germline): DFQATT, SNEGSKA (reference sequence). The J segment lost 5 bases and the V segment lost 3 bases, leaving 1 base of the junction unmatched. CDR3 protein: CSASDRDEQYV. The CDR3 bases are TGCAGTGCTAGTGACAGGGACGAGCAGTACGTC.

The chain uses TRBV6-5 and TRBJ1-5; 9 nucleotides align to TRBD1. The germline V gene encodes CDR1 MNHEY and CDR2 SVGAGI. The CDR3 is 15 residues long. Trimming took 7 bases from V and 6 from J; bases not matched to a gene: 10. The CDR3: CASTSGGTGTQPQHF. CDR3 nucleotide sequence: TGTGCCAGCACCTCCGGGGGGACAGGGACTCAGCCCCAGCATTTT.

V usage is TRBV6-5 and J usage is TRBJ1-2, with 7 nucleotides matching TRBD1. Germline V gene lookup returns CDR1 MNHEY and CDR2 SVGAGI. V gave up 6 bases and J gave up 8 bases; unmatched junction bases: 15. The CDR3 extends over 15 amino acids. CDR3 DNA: TGTGCCAGCAGGGATTGGACAGGCTCCTTGGGCGGCTACACCTTC. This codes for CASRDWTGSLGGYTF.

CDR3 loop: CASSNGLVTNTGELFF. CDR3 bases: TGTGCCAGTAGTAATGGACTAGTTACGAACACCGGGGAGCTGTTTTTT. This rearrangement joins TRBV19 to TRBJ2-2, with 7 bases identical to TRBD2. The germline V gene encodes CDR1 LNHDA and CDR2 SQIVND (reference sequence). V gave up 4 bases and J gave up 0 bases; unmatched junction bases: 5. The CDR3 length is 16 residues.

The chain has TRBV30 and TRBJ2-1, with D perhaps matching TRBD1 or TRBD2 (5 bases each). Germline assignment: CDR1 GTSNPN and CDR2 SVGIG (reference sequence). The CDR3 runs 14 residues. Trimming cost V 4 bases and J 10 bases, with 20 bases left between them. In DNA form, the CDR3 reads TGTGCCTGGAACCGGGGCCTAGAGTCTGGGGAGCAGTTCTTC. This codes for CAWNRGLESGEQFF.